Shown below are 18 T cell receptor beta chains from a single sample sequenced in a study of glioma-infiltrating T cells after dendritic cell vaccination (dated by TCRdb to the mid-2010s). The library was produced with the immunoSEQ multiplex PCR assay. Drawn from immuneACCESS, this table holds only the in-frame rearrangements with V and J called that TCRdb kept. Clones are partly lost; checked studies trace under half to an unresolved V gene and leave the rest unexplained. The sample contains 45,000 to 55,000 clones, roughly 87% of them found a single time. The ten largest clones capture roughly an eighth of the sample. Sequencing was performed on blood, taken before dendritic cell vaccination. The receptors derive from a human donor with glioblastoma.

The genes are TRBV27 and TRBJ1-3, with no clear D. Looked up from germline, CDR1 is MNHEY and CDR2 is SMNVEV (reference sequence). The CDR3 length is 18 residues. Trimming took off 6 bases at V and 1 base at J, with 22 bases between the two ends. CDR3 DNA sequence: TGTGCCAGCAGCCCCCTCCGCCGGGGTTTAAATTCTGGAAACACCATATATTTT. It is translated as CASSPLRRGLNSGNTIYF.

This chain's CDR3 is CASSEQGLSYEQYF. CDR3 DNA: TGTGCCAGCAGTGAACAGGGACTCTCCTACGAGCAGTACTTC. The chain links TRBV25-1 to TRBJ2-7, with D possibly being TRBD2 (6 bases). Trimming removed 2 bases at V and 0 bases at J, with 8 bases between. Germline values: CDR1 MGHDK, CDR2 SYGVNS. This CDR3 contains 14 residues.

This clone came up a few times. The rearrangement uses TRBV9 and TRBJ2-5, with D maybe TRBD2 (5 bases). The ends were cut back, 4 bases at V and 1 base at J, with 11 bases in the middle. The germline V gene has CDR1 SGDLS and CDR2 YYNGEE. The CDR3 is 14 residues long. CDR3 DNA sequence: TGTGCCAGCAGCCCCAGGACTGGCCAAGAGACCCAGTACTTC. It translates to CASSPRTGQETQYF. Full variable domain (rest looked up from reference TRBV9 and TRBJ2-5): DSGVTQTPKHLITATGQRVTLRCSPRSGDLSVYWYQQSLDQGLQFLIQYYNGEERAKGNILERFSAQQFPDLHSELNLSSLELGDSALYFCASSPRTGQETQYFGPGTRLLVL.

This chain uses TRBV18 with TRBJ1-2; 9 positions agree with TRBD1. This CDR3 has 15 residues. V lost 1 base and J lost 3; bases outside the gene matches: 3. Germline assignment: CDR1 KGHSH and CDR2 LQKENI. The CDR3 DNA sequence: TGTGCCAGCTCACCACAGGGACAGGGCGACTATGGCTACACCTTC. Translated, it gives CASSPQGQGDYGYTF. The variable domain in full, with the rest retrieved from reference TRBV18 and TRBJ1-2, is NAGVMQNPRHLVRRRGQEARLRCSPMKGHSHVYWYRQLPEEGLKFMVYLQKENIIDESGMPKERFSAEFPKEGPSILRIQQVVRGDSAAYFCASSPQGQGDYGYTFGSGTRLTVV.

This chain connects TRBV5-6 to TRBJ1-4; 7 bases line up with TRBD1. Trimming took 4 bases from V and 8 from J; bases not matched to a gene: 8. The CDR3 has 14 residues. Germline CDR1 reads SGHDT; CDR2 reads YYEEEE. The CDR3: CASSPLTGSEKLFF. The DNA for the CDR3 is TGTGCCAGCAGCCCCTTGACAGGGTCGGAAAAACTGTTTTTT.

The V and J genes are TRBV5-1 and TRBJ1-1; D unclear. Per the germline V gene, CDR1 is SGHRS and CDR2 is YFSETQ. The V end was cut by 7 bases, the J end by 1 base, with 14 bases between. The CDR3 extends over 14 amino acids. The CDR3 DNA reads as TGCGCCAGCGGCGAACTAGGAGGGAACACTGAAGCTTTCTTT. Translated: CASGELGGNTEAFF.

This sequence joins TRBV14 and TRBJ2-1, with TRBD2 matching 12 bases. CDR3 length: 16 amino acids. Germline values: CDR1 SGHDN, CDR2 FVKESK. Trimming at V came to 4 bases and at J to 10 bases, leaving 11 bases not matched to a gene. The CDR3 reads CASSRLTSGSGREQFF. The CDR3 DNA reads as TGTGCCAGCAGCCGTTTGACTAGCGGGAGCGGGAGGGAGCAGTTCTTC.

The J gene is TRBJ1-1, the V gene TRBV27; the match to TRBD1 covers 9 bases. With 7 bases clipped from V and 1 base from J, the junction kept 13 bases outside the gene matches. CDR1 and CDR2 from the germline V gene are MNHEY and SMNVEV (reference sequence). This CDR3 has 17 amino acids. CDR3 in amino acids: CASTRTSGQGRNTEAFF. CDR3 coding DNA: TGTGCCAGCACCCGCACGAGCGGACAGGGGAGGAACACTGAAGCTTTCTTT.

The chain couples TRBV25-1 to TRBJ2-1; 9 nucleotides agree with TRBD1. There are 14 residues in the CDR3. The V gene's germline CDR1 is MGHDK and CDR2 SYGVNS. With 6 bases clipped from V and 7 bases from J, the junction kept 7 bases outside the gene matches. This chain's CDR3 is CASRVGTGINEQFF. The CDR3 nucleotides are TGTGCCAGCAGAGTCGGGACAGGGATAAATGAGCAGTTCTTC.

The chain uses TRBV7-2 and TRBJ1-1; possibly TRBD1 for D (6 bases). This CDR3 comprises 14 residues. With 5 bases removed from V and 5 bases from J, the gap between germline ends came to 15 bases. The V gene's germline CDR1 is SGHTA and CDR2 FQGNSA. CDR3 in amino acids: CASSNPGDRTEAFF. For the CDR3, the DNA is TGTGCCAGCAGCAACCCCGGCGACAGGACTGAAGCTTTCTTT.

V usage is TRBV5-6 and J usage is TRBJ2-3; TRBD2 might be the D (6 bases). The CDR3 loop spans 18 amino acids. V gave up 2 bases and J gave up 4 bases, with 23 bases separating them. Germline V gene sequence: CDR1 SGHDT, CDR2 YYEEEE. The CDR3 region is CASSLPRRGNAFADTQYF. The CDR3 bases are TGTGCCAGCAGCTTACCCCGACGGGGGAATGCTTTTGCAGATACGCAGTATTTT.

J is TRBJ1-5 and V is TRBV7-2; tentatively, D is TRBD1 (6 bases). The CDR3 is made up of 15 amino acids. V gave up 5 bases and J gave up 4 bases, with 15 bases separating them. In germline, CDR1 is SGHTA, CDR2 FQGNSA. DNA of the CDR3: TGTGCCAGCAGCCAACAGGGAGGGGGGAATCAGCCCCAGCATTTT. This translates into CASSQQGGGNQPQHF.

The chain carries TRBV11-2 and TRBJ2-5; D unresolved. Germline-derived CDR1 and CDR2 are SGHAT and FQNNGV. The CDR3 is made up of 14 amino acids. The V end lost 0 bases, the J end lost 0 bases, and 5 bases lay between the germline ends. Here the CDR3 DNA reads TGTGCCAGCAGCTTAGACCGGTACCAAGAGACCCAGTACTTC. Protein product: CASSLDRYQETQYF.

The chain combines TRBV11-3 with TRBJ2-1; TRBD2 might be the D (7 bases). V dropped 1 base and J dropped 7 bases, with 14 bases sitting between them. Looked up from germline, CDR1 is SGHNT and CDR2 is YENEEA. The CDR3 has 15 amino acids. In nucleotides, the CDR3 is TGTGCCAGCAGCTTAGGGGCTAGCGGACAGAATGAGCAGTTCTTC. It specifies CASSLGASGQNEQFF.

This clone was detected only once. The V call is TRBV7-9, the J call TRBJ2-6; D is possibly TRBD2 (5 bases). The CDR3 runs to 15 residues. V was shortened by 5 bases and J by 2 bases, with 10 bases between the two germline ends. The germline V gene encodes CDR1 SEHNR and CDR2 FQNEAQ (reference sequence). The CDR3, as DNA: TGTGCCAGCAGCCCAGAGAGGGCTGGGGCCAACGTCCTGACTTTC. Protein product: CASSPERAGANVLTF.

The chain employs TRBV7-3 and TRBJ1-1, with a possible D match to TRBD1 (6 bases). Trimming removed 5 bases from V and 4 bases from J, with 11 bases in between. This CDR3 has 13 amino acids. Per the germline V gene, CDR1 is SGHTA and CDR2 is FQGTGA. CDR3 sequence (DNA): TGTGCCAGCAGCCCGCAGGGGACCACTGAAGCTTTCTTT. It translates to CASSPQGTTEAFF. Filled out from reference TRBV7-3 and TRBJ1-1, the complete variable domain reads GAGVSQTPSNKVTEKGKYVELRCDPISGHTALYWYRQSLGQGPEFLIYFQGTGAADDSGLPNDRFFAVRPEGSVSTLKIQRTERGDSAVYLCASSPQGTTEAFFGQGTRLTVV.

The DNA for the CDR3 is TGTGCCAGCAGCAAGGAGGCCGGGGGCTACAATGAGCAGTTCTTC. Translating it yields CASSKEAGGYNEQFF. The chain combines TRBV11-3 with TRBJ2-1; weak D call: TRBD2 (6 bases). The CDR3 consists of 15 residues. Germline-derived CDR1 and CDR2 are SGHNT and YENEEA. V gave up 5 bases and J gave up 3 bases, with 14 bases separating them.

This sequence joins TRBV4-1 and TRBJ2-5; maybe TRBD2 (6 bases). The CDR3 totals 13 residues. The germline gives CDR1 MGHRA, CDR2 YSYEKL. V lost 4 bases and J lost 5, with 11 bases in between. The CDR3 DNA reads as TGCGCCAGCAGCCTTGGGACTCCGGAGACCCAGTACTTC. It is translated as CASSLGTPETQYF.